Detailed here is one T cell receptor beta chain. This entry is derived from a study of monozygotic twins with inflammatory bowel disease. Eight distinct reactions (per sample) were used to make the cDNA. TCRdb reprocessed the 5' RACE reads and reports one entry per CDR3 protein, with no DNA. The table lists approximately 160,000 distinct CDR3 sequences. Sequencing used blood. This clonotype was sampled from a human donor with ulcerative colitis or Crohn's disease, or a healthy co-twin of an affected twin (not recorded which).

The CDR3: CSARGLSAGTYNEQFF. The J gene is TRBJ2-1, the V gene TRBV20-1; the D gene TCRdb calls, TRBD1, cannot be checked with no DNA. The germline V gene encodes CDR1 DFQATT and CDR2 SNEGSKA (reference sequence). The CDR3 spans 16 residues.